A selection of T cell receptor beta chains follows, all from one sample in a study of blood T cell repertoires in COVID-19. Clones were read by immunoSEQ multiplex PCR, and TCRdb kept only the in-frame ones, dropping some. This sample yields some 64,000 clones, of which roughly 80% are seen a single time; approximately 18% belongs to the top ten. The sample taken for sequencing was peripheral blood. These receptors were obtained from a man in his sixties with acute or convalescent COVID-19. Both conserved end residues are part of each CDR3. D genes are given only for firm matches. Size is omitted from some rows. Given values are once, few, many or a class for expanded clones.

V	size	D	J	CDR3	DNA
TRBV5-4	once	-	TRBJ2-2	CASSFTLTSLTGELFF	TGTGCCAGCAGCTTCACCTTAACTAGCCTCACCGGGGAGCTGTTTTTT
TRBV2	-	-	TRBJ2-7	CASSAGGFEQYF	TGTGCCAGCAGCGCCGGAGGGTTCGAGCAGTACTTC
TRBV7-9	-	-	TRBJ2-7	CASSLEGGRHEQYF	TGTGCCAGCAGCTTAGAAGGAGGGCGCCACGAGCAGTACTTC
TRBV24-1	-	-	TRBJ1-4	CATSASGATNEKLFF	TGTGCCACCAGTGCCTCAGGGGCAACTAATGAAAAACTGTTTTTT
TRBV19	-	-	TRBJ1-1	CASSMWGGRGEAFF	TGTGCCAGTAGTATGTGGGGGGGGCGAGGTGAAGCTTTCTTT
TRBV6-5	few	-	TRBJ1-1	CASSYSRQGHTEAFF	TGTGCCAGCAGTTACTCGCGGCAGGGTCACACTGAAGCTTTCTTT
TRBV5-4	-	TRBD1	TRBJ1-4	CASSARGPNEKLFF	TGTGCCAGCAGTGCCAGGGGGCCGAATGAAAAACTGTTTTTT
TRBV11-2	-	-	TRBJ1-2	CASSLVAGMSGYTF	TGTGCCAGCAGCTTAGTGGCAGGGATGTCTGGCTACACCTTC
TRBV9	once	-	TRBJ1-2	CASSVEGQPQNYGYTF	TGTGCCAGCAGCGTAGAGGGGCAGCCCCAAAACTATGGCTACACCTTC
TRBV5-4	-	TRBD1	TRBJ1-1	CASSRTLDRAGTEAFF	TGTGCCAGCAGCCGGACACTGGACAGGGCGGGGACTGAAGCTTTCTTT
TRBV2	once	-	TRBJ1-5	CASRSNSNQPQHF	TGTGCCAGCAGGAGTAATAGCAATCAGCCCCAGCATTTT
TRBV7-3	-	TRBD2	TRBJ2-2	CASSREGRPTGELFF	TGTGCCAGCAGCCGGGAGGGGCGGCCCACCGGGGAGCTGTTTTTT
TRBV21-1	once	-	TRBJ1-5	CASSPQYGGRYQPQHF	TGTGCCAGCAGTCCCCAATACGGGGGGCGATATCAGCCCCAGCATTTT
TRBV5-1	-	TRBD1	TRBJ2-2	CASGPPGQGYTGELFF	TGCGCCAGCGGACCCCCGGGACAGGGATACACCGGGGAGCTGTTTTTT
TRBV24-1	once	TRBD2	TRBJ2-3	CATSDPTSGTSTDTQYF	TGTGCCACCAGTGACCCCACTAGCGGGACCAGCACAGATACGCAGTATTTT
TRBV24-1	-	-	TRBJ2-3	CATSEATTSMSDTQYF	TGTGCCACCAGTGAAGCGACAACTAGCATGTCAGATACGCAGTATTTT
TRBV28	-	TRBD1	TRBJ1-5	CASSPGTGRLAQHF	TGTGCCAGCAGCCCCGGGACAGGTCGGTTGGCCCAGCATTTT
TRBV18	-	-	TRBJ1-5	CASSSAGAQPQHF	TGTGCCAGCTCAAGTGCAGGGGCTCAGCCCCAGCATTTT
TRBV5-1	-	-	TRBJ1-1	CASTRGGSTEAFF	TGCGCCAGCACCCGGGGGGGGTCCACTGAAGCTTTCTTT
TRBV6-5	-	-	TRBJ2-3	CASRPSSTDTQYF	TGTGCCAGCAGGCCTAGTAGCACAGATACGCAGTATTTT
TRBV18	once	TRBD2	TRBJ2-1	CASSPFGRREQFF	TGTGCCAGCTCACCCTTCGGGAGGCGGGAGCAGTTCTTC
TRBV12-3/TRBV12-4	-	-	TRBJ2-5	CASSLIVWETQYF	TGTGCCAGCAGTTTAATAGTGTGGGAGACCCAGTACTTC
TRBV5-1	-	TRBD2	TRBJ2-2	CASSRSGRDTGELFF	TGCGCCAGCAGCCGGAGCGGGAGGGACACCGGGGAGCTGTTTTTT
TRBV19	-	-	TRBJ1-1	CASSIDLTAVVNTEAFF	TGTGCCAGTAGTATAGATCTGACGGCGGTGGTGAACACTGAAGCTTTCTTT
TRBV10-3	-	TRBD1	TRBJ2-7	CAISDETTGGWDEQYF	TGTGCCATCAGTGACGAAACGACAGGGGGTTGGGACGAGCAGTACTTC
TRBV7-2	-	-	TRBJ2-7	CASSHPGSQREQYF	TGTGCCAGCAGCCACCCCGGGTCCCAGAGGGAGCAGTACTTC
TRBV27	-	-	TRBJ2-5	CASSRGGAKTQYF	TGTGCCAGCAGCCGTGGAGGGGCGAAGACCCAGTACTTC
TRBV10-3	-	TRBD1	TRBJ1-2	CAISESYDRANPYGYTF	TGTGCCATCAGTGAGTCCTACGACAGGGCAAACCCATATGGCTACACCTTC
TRBV18	-	TRBD1	TRBJ2-6	CASSPRRIGQGGSGANVLTF	TGTGCCAGCTCACCAAGGAGGATCGGACAGGGGGGCTCTGGGGCCAACGTCCTGACTTTC
TRBV24-1	-	TRBD1	TRBJ1-1	CATSDLLAQGYVNTEAFF	TGTGCCACCAGTGATTTGCTGGCACAGGGGTATGTGAACACTGAAGCTTTCTTT
TRBV3-1/TRBV3-2	-	-	TRBJ2-7	CASSQDGGGVLEQYF	TGTGCCAGCAGCCAAGATGGGGGAGGAGTGCTCGAGCAGTACTTC
TRBV27	-	TRBD1	TRBJ1-2	CASSSGQGNGYTF	TGTGCCAGCAGCTCGGGACAGGGGAACGGCTACACCTTC
TRBV5-1	-	TRBD1	TRBJ2-7	CASSFMGQGIEEQYF	TGCGCCAGCAGCTTTATGGGACAGGGTATAGAAGAGCAGTACTTC
TRBV9	-	TRBD2	TRBJ2-1	CASSVGGGRNEQFF	TGTGCCAGCAGCGTAGGGGGAGGGCGAAATGAGCAGTTCTTC
TRBV18	-	TRBD2	TRBJ2-5	CASSPQALAGKETQYF	TGTGCCAGCTCACCACAGGCGCTAGCGGGAAAGGAGACCCAGTACTTC
TRBV15	-	TRBD1	TRBJ1-2	CATSRGQYYGYTF	TGTGCCACCAGTAGGGGGCAATACTATGGCTACACCTTC
TRBV27	-	TRBD2	TRBJ2-7	CASKRREGLYEQYF	TGTGCCAGCAAAAGGCGGGAGGGCCTCTACGAGCAGTACTTC
TRBV7-9	-	TRBD2	TRBJ2-5	CASSPFSGGLRETQYF	TGTGCCAGCAGCCCCTTCAGCGGGGGGTTGCGGGAGACCCAGTACTTC
TRBV27	few	TRBD1	TRBJ2-7	CASSLGQGATYEQYF	TGTGCCAGCAGTTTGGGGCAGGGGGCGACCTACGAGCAGTACTTC
TRBV28	-	-	TRBJ1-5	CASTGARSNQPQHF	TGTGCCAGCACAGGGGCAAGAAGCAATCAGCCCCAGCATTTT
TRBV19	-	-	TRBJ1-5	CASTPSGWVQPQHF	TGTGCCAGTACCCCCTCCGGGTGGGTCCAGCCCCAGCATTTT
TRBV5-6	-	-	TRBJ1-2	CASSLRRVAVYGYTF	TGTGCCAGCAGCTTGAGGAGGGTTGCCGTCTATGGCTACACCTTC
TRBV30	-	-	TRBJ1-4	CAWSRVINEKLFF	TGTGCCTGGAGCCGGGTTATCAATGAAAAACTGTTTTTT
TRBV24-1	-	-	TRBJ2-2	CATSGTTNTGELFF	TGTGCCACCAGTGGGACAACGAACACCGGGGAGCTGTTTTTT
TRBV19	-	TRBD1	TRBJ2-7	CASSMVGQGAYEQYF	TGTGCCAGTAGTATGGTGGGACAGGGCGCCTACGAGCAGTACTTC
TRBV7-9	-	TRBD1	TRBJ2-3	CASSPGQGLDTQYF	TGTGCCAGCAGCCCGGGACAGGGATTAGATACGCAGTATTTT
TRBV6-1	once	TRBD1	TRBJ1-2	CASESRTGGGSGYTF	TGTGCCAGCGAGTCCCGGACAGGAGGTGGCTCTGGCTACACCTTC
TRBV19	few	TRBD1	TRBJ1-5	CASSPGQGFKPQHF	TGTGCCAGTAGTCCGGGACAGGGGTTTAAGCCCCAGCATTTT
TRBV18	-	TRBD2	TRBJ2-7	CASSSGGSSYEQYF	TGTGCCAGCTCGAGCGGGGGTAGCTCCTACGAGCAGTACTTC
TRBV6-2/TRBV6-3	-	TRBD2	TRBJ2-7	CASSYLERELREQYF	TGTGCCAGCAGTTACCTCGAGCGGGAGCTGCGGGAGCAGTACTTC
TRBV18	once	-	TRBJ1-4	CASSPAGTNEKLFF	TGTGCCAGCTCACCAGCAGGAACTAATGAAAAACTGTTTTTT
TRBV19	-	-	TRBJ2-5	CASLDPTGTQETQYF	TGTGCCAGCTTGGACCCGACAGGAACTCAAGAGACCCAGTACTTC
TRBV3-1/TRBV3-2	-	TRBD2	TRBJ2-3	CASSRLTSGADTQYF	TGTGCCAGCAGCCGCCTCACTAGCGGGGCAGATACGCAGTATTTT
TRBV7-2	-	TRBD1	TRBJ1-2	CASSLSAGTGLYGYTF	TGTGCCAGCAGCTTAAGCGCCGGGACAGGGCTCTATGGCTACACCTTC
TRBV28	-	-	TRBJ1-5	CASSLLLGGPQHF	TGTGCCAGCAGTTTACTCCTAGGGGGGCCCCAGCATTTT
TRBV2	-	-	TRBJ2-1	CASRQQAPGNEQFF	TGTGCCAGTAGACAACAGGCCCCCGGCAATGAGCAGTTCTTC
TRBV12-3/TRBV12-4	-	TRBD1	TRBJ1-2	CASRTGGYGYTF	TGTGCCAGCAGGACAGGGGGCTATGGCTACACCTTC
TRBV3-1/TRBV3-2	few	-	TRBJ2-7	CASSQDGRRRSYEQYF	TGTGCCAGCAGCCAAGATGGGCGGAGGCGCTCCTACGAGCAGTACTTC
TRBV5-4	-	-	TRBJ2-1	CASSLNSVNEQFF	TGTGCCAGCAGCTTAAATAGTGTGAATGAGCAGTTCTTC